Shown below are 26 T cell receptor beta chains from a single sample sequenced in a study of blood T cell repertoires in COVID-19. Generated by immunoSEQ multiplex PCR, the TCRdb table keeps only in-frame clones and is missing some. The table includes 200,000 to 250,000 clones, 75% to 90% detected once. Sequences were obtained from peripheral blood. These receptors came from an older woman with COVID-19, enrolled during active disease.

This clone occurred once. The V call is TRBV7-2, the J call TRBJ1-1; no clear D. V lost 7 bases and J 4 bases, leaving 19 bases between the germline ends. The germline gives CDR1 SGHTA, CDR2 FQGNSA. The CDR3 sequence is 15 residues long. The CDR3 reads CASTDAGRRGTEAFF. Here the CDR3 DNA reads TGTGCCAGCACCGACGCCGGGCGCCGGGGCACTGAAGCTTTCTTT.

In DNA form, the CDR3 reads TGTGCCAGCAGTGGGGCCCATCAGGCGAACACCATATATTTT. The encoded protein is CASSGAHQANTIYF. This chain joins TRBV28 and TRBJ1-3; D perhaps matches TRBD1 (5 bases). This CDR3 contains 14 residues. Germline assignment: CDR1 MDHEN and CDR2 SYDVKM. V was trimmed by 5 bases and J by 7 bases, leaving 15 bases between them.

The chain uses TRBV5-1 and TRBJ2-5, with 8 bases matching TRBD2. V gave up 4 bases and J gave up 2 bases; unmatched junction bases: 4. The germline gives CDR1 SGHRS, CDR2 YFSETQ. The CDR3 contains 14 residues. CDR3 sequence (DNA): TGCGCCAGCAGCCCGGGGGGGACTCAAGAGACCCAGTACTTC. This gives the protein CASSPGGTQETQYF.

CDR3 nucleotide sequence: TGTGCCAGCAGCTTAAATTCCCCCTTAGGAGCGAGCGGAGATACGCAGTATTTT. Translation gives CASSLNSPLGASGDTQYF. The chain joins TRBV7-3 to TRBJ2-3; perhaps TRBD2 as D (5 bases). Trimming removed 1 base from V and 5 bases from J, with 22 bases in between. The germline V gene encodes CDR1 SGHTA and CDR2 FQGTGA. This CDR3 is built from 18 residues.

The chain carries TRBV5-6 and TRBJ1-6; 9 bases fit TRBD1. The CDR3 covers 15 residues. Germline V gene sequence: CDR1 SGHDT, CDR2 YYEEEE. V was clipped by 0 bases and J by 10 bases; unmatched bases: 5. Written as DNA, the CDR3 is TGTGCCAGCAGCTTGGCCGGGACAGGGTCCTCACCCCTCCACTTT. This gives the protein CASSLAGTGSSPLHF. Full variable domain (outside the CDR3, taken from reference TRBV5-6 and TRBJ1-6): DAGVTQSPTHLIKTRGQQVTLRCSPKSGHDTVSWYQQALGQGPQFIFQYYEEEERQRGNFPDRFSGHQFPNYSSELNVNALLLGDSALYLCASSLAGTGSSPLHFGNGTRLTVT.

The gene calls are TRBV3-1 (or the pseudogene TRBV3-2) and TRBJ1-1; 7 bases match TRBD1. V shed 4 bases, J shed 3 bases, and the junction held 5 bases outside the gene matches. Germline CDR1 and CDR2: LGHDT and YNNKEL (reference sequence). The CDR3 is 14 amino acids. This CDR3 is CASSPRQGHTEAFF. The CDR3 region has the DNA TGTGCCAGCAGCCCCAGACAGGGACACACTGAAGCTTTCTTT.

CDR3 bases: TGCGCCAGCAGCCCCGGGGACAGGGTATCTGGCTACACCTTC. Translated: CASSPGDRVSGYTF. The V gene is TRBV5-1, the J gene TRBJ1-2, with 9 bases fitting TRBD1. With 4 bases clipped from V and 7 bases from J, the junction kept 8 bases outside the gene matches. The CDR3 runs 14 residues. CDR1 and CDR2 (germline): SGHRS, YFSETQ. Full variable domain (missing parts from reference TRBV5-1 and TRBJ1-2): KAGVTQTPRYLIKTRGQQVTLSCSPISGHRSVSWYQQTPGQGLQFLFEYFSETQRNKGNFPGRFSGRQFSNSRSEMNVSTLELGDSALYLCASSPGDRVSGYTFGSGTRLTVV.

The gene calls are TRBV6-1 and TRBJ1-1, with D possibly matching TRBD1 (5 bases). V gave up 3 bases and J gave up 11 bases, with 13 bases separating them. The CDR3 sequence is 12 residues long. The germline V gene encodes CDR1 MNHNS and CDR2 SASEGT. This CDR3 reads CASSDGTGSAFF. The CDR3 DNA reads as TGTGCCAGCAGTGACGGTACAGGATCGGCTTTCTTT.

V gene TRBV10-3 combines with J gene TRBJ1-6, with TRBD1 matching over 8 bases. Trimming took 5 bases from V and 3 from J; bases not matched to a gene: 3. This CDR3 contains 15 residues. Germline V gene sequence: CDR1 ENHRY, CDR2 SYGVKD. In nucleotides, the CDR3 is TGTGCCATCAGTCAGACAGGGGACTATAATTCACCCCTCCACTTT. Translation gives CAISQTGDYNSPLHF.

The genes are TRBV2 and TRBJ1-1, with 8 bases identical to TRBD1. V shed 3 bases and J 4 bases; nucleotides not matched to a gene: 4. CDR1 SNHLY and CDR2 FYNNEI come from the germline V gene. The CDR3 is made up of 14 amino acids. As DNA, the CDR3 is TGTGCCAGCAGTGATCAGGGGGCCTCCACTGAAGCTTTCTTT. It encodes CASSDQGASTEAFF. The complete variable domain, with remaining parts taken from reference TRBV2 and TRBJ1-1, reads EPEVTQTPSHQVTQMGQEVILRCVPISNHLYFYWYRQILGQKVEFLVSFYNNEISEKSEIFDDQFSVERPDGSNFTLKIRSTKLEDSAMYFCASSDQGASTEAFFGQGTRLTVV.

The chain is built from TRBV3-1 (or the pseudogene TRBV3-2) and TRBJ1-3; no definite D call. The germline gives CDR1 LGHDT, CDR2 YNNKEL (reference sequence). Trimming shortened V by 4 bases and J by 0 bases, and 10 bases separated the two germline ends. The CDR3 is 15 amino acids. The CDR3 DNA sequence: TGTGCCAGCAGCCCTCGACGGGACTCTGGAAACACCATATATTTT. It encodes CASSPRRDSGNTIYF.

This clone was seen more than once but under ten times. The chain recombines TRBV19 with TRBJ1-2; 10 nucleotides align to TRBD1. Germline V gene data show CDR1 as LNHDA and CDR2 as SQIVND (reference sequence). The CDR3 consists of 16 residues. V shed 6 bases, J shed 4 bases, and the junction held 11 bases outside the gene matches. The CDR3 nucleotides read TGTGCCAGTAGAACCGGGACAGGGGCCCCCATCTATGGCTACACCTTC. Translation gives CASRTGTGAPIYGYTF.

A note on this clone: Given a much more abundant clone one base away, this may be a read error. The chain joins TRBV7-2 to TRBJ1-5; D possibly corresponds to TRBD1 (5 bases). CDR3 size: 13 residues. Trimming removed 5 bases at V and 4 bases at J, with 9 bases between. Germline V gene lookup returns CDR1 SGHTA and CDR2 FQGNSA. The CDR3: CASSRQRNQPQHF. CDR3 sequence (DNA): TGTGCCAGCAGCCGACAGAGAAATCAGCCCCAGCATTTT.

The rearrangement uses TRBV18 and TRBJ2-1; the D gene is possibly TRBD2 (5 bases). Germline V gene data show CDR1 as KGHSH and CDR2 as LQKENI. The CDR3 sequence is 16 residues long. V was cut by 6 bases and J by 5 bases, with 20 bases left in between. The CDR3 loop is CASSPPSVSSHNEQFF. CDR3 coding DNA: TGTGCCAGCTCCCCCCCCAGCGTGTCTAGCCACAATGAGCAGTTCTTC.

The rearrangement links TRBV6-6 to TRBJ2-1; 15 positions agree with TRBD2. Germline trimming cut 5 bases from V and 5 bases from J; bases unmatched to any gene: 1. The V gene's germline CDR1 is MNHNY and CDR2 SVGAGI (reference sequence). This CDR3 comprises 15 residues. The CDR3 DNA sequence: TGTGCCAGCAGTGGGACTAGCGGGAGGAACAATGAGCAGTTCTTC. Translated: CASSGTSGRNNEQFF.

The chain employs TRBV30 and TRBJ1-4; D unresolved. CDR1 is GTSNPN, CDR2 SVGIG, per germline (reference sequence). V was pared by 0 bases and J by 6 bases, with 11 bases between. The CDR3 spans 14 residues. This CDR3 reads CAWSVWATDEKLFF. The CDR3 DNA reads TGTGCCTGGAGTGTTTGGGCAACGGATGAAAAACTGTTTTTT.

This clone was counted between two and nine times. The V call is TRBV30, the J call TRBJ1-5, with D tentatively TRBD1 (5 bases). Trimming left V 3 bases short and J 0 bases short, with 9 bases between. The germline V gene has CDR1 GTSNPN and CDR2 SVGIG (reference sequence). The CDR3 extends over 14 amino acids. The CDR3 is CAWSLGGSNQPQHF. CDR3 nucleotide sequence: TGTGCCTGGAGCCTGGGGGGTAGCAATCAGCCCCAGCATTTT.

The chain links TRBV7-3 to TRBJ2-5; TRBD2 might be the D (5 bases). Germline V gene sequence: CDR1 SGHTA, CDR2 FQGTGA. Trimming shortened V by 1 base and J by 5 bases, and 14 bases separated the two germline ends. CDR3 length: 15 residues. The CDR3 bases are TGTGCCAGCAGCTTAAGCGGACGGGGTCTTGAGACCCAGTACTTC. This gives the protein CASSLSGRGLETQYF.

A few counts support this clone. The CDR3 region has the DNA TGTGCCAGCAGCTTAGTAGTGGGAGGGCGGGATACGCAGTATTTT. Protein sequence: CASSLVVGGRDTQYF. This chain connects TRBV7-2 to TRBJ2-3; 7 bases are shared with TRBD2. Trimming took 1 base from V and 6 from J; bases not matched to a gene: 7. Germline V lookup: CDR1 SGHTA, CDR2 FQGNSA. The CDR3 covers 15 residues.

The chain employs TRBV28 and TRBJ2-1, with a tentative D call TRBD2 (5 bases). From germline, CDR1 is MDHEN and CDR2 SYDVKM. Trimming shortened V by 7 bases and J by 12 bases, and 16 bases separated the two germline ends. The CDR3 extends over 12 amino acids. In DNA form, the CDR3 reads TGTGCCAGCAATCCGGGGTTGAGCGGGCAGTTCTTC. The encoded protein is CASNPGLSGQFF. Variable domain in full (rest from reference TRBV28 and TRBJ2-1): DVKVTQSSRYLVKRTGEKVFLECVQDMDHENMFWYRQDPGLGLRLIYFSYDVKMKEKGDIPEGYSVSREKKERFSLILESASTNQTSMYLCASNPGLSGQFFGPGTRLTVL.

The CDR3 region has the DNA TGTGCCAGCAGCTCCGGGACTAGCGGGAGGACCCAAGAGACCCAGTACTTC. It specifies CASSSGTSGRTQETQYF. This chain links TRBV7-9 with TRBJ2-5; 15 positions agree with TRBD2. V lost 4 bases to trimming and J lost 1 base; unmatched junction nucleotides: 4. This CDR3 region has 17 residues. From germline, CDR1 is SEHNR and CDR2 FQNEAQ (reference sequence).

Details on this clone: Within the sample, other DNA sequences also encode this same CDR3. V and J are TRBV19 and TRBJ2-1; 14 nucleotides line up with TRBD2. J was trimmed by 8 bases and V by 5 bases; bases with no gene match: 5. Germline loops: CDR1 LNHDA, CDR2 SQIVND (reference sequence). CDR3 length: 15 residues. The CDR3 region is CASSLRLAGGYEQFF. CDR3 DNA: TGTGCCAGTAGTCTCAGACTAGCGGGAGGGTATGAGCAGTTCTTC.

The chain has TRBV5-1 and TRBJ2-6; a possible D gene is TRBD2 (5 bases). Trimming took off 3 bases at V and 4 bases at J, with 8 bases between the two ends. The CDR3 spans 14 residues. CDR1 SGHRS and CDR2 YFSETQ come from the germline V gene. The CDR3 nucleotides are TGCGCCAGCAGCTCTGGAGGCGGGGCCAACGTCCTGACTTTC. Protein sequence: CASSSGGGANVLTF.

The gene calls are TRBV15 and TRBJ2-5; D is possibly TRBD1 or TRBD2 (6 bases each). The CDR3 has 16 amino acids. The V gene's germline CDR1 is LNHNV and CDR2 YYDKDF (reference sequence). V was trimmed by 4 bases and J by 2 bases, leaving 17 bases between them. The CDR3 loop reads CATSKEGGIGQETQYF. DNA of the CDR3: TGTGCCACCAGCAAAGAGGGGGGTATTGGGCAAGAGACCCAGTACTTC. The full variable domain, rest sourced from reference TRBV15 and TRBJ2-5, is DAMVIQNPRYQVTQFGKPVTLSCSQTLNHNVMYWYQQKSSQAPKLLFHYYDKDFNNEADTPDNFQSRRPNTSFCFLDIRSPGLGDTAMYLCATSKEGGIGQETQYFGPGTRLLVL.

In DNA, the CDR3 is TGTGCCAGCAGCCCCGGACCCAGCGGGCCTTCCTACGAGCAGTACTTC. This sequence encodes CASSPGPSGPSYEQYF. This rearrangement joins TRBV6-9 to TRBJ2-7, with D possibly being TRBD2 (6 bases). V lost 6 bases and J lost 1, with 19 bases in between. Per germline, CDR1 MNHGY and CDR2 SVAAGI. The CDR3 extends over 16 amino acids.

The chain couples TRBV5-1 to TRBJ2-7, with a possible D match to TRBD1 (7 bases). Germline CDR1 reads SGHRS; CDR2 reads YFSETQ. With 0 bases removed from V and 6 bases from J, the gap between germline ends came to 16 bases. The CDR3 covers 15 residues. CDR3 amino acids: CASSLAWQGGGEQYF. DNA of the CDR3: TGCGCCAGCAGCTTGGCCTGGCAGGGGGGCGGCGAGCAGTACTTC.